This T cell receptor (beta chain) was profiled in a study of OX40 agonist ivuxolimab in advanced cancers. About the study: Treatment received earlier with anti-PD-1, anti-PD-L1 or anti-CTLA-4 agents was allowed, and under 50% had some.

Germline V gives CDR1 SGHRS, CDR2 YFSETQ. The CDR3 loop spans 15 amino acids. V shed 5 bases and J shed 4 bases, with 16 bases lying between them. Some clones are missing from TCRdb's copy, which holds only in-frame ones; the method was immunoSEQ multiplex PCR. The data hold under 55,000 clones, with roughly 90% observed a single time. Sequenced material: CD4+ or CD8+ T cells sorted from blood, taken in a trial of the OX40 agonist ivuxolimab. The receptor comes from an adult with an advanced solid tumor such as melanoma, head and neck, liver or kidney cancer. This sequence joins TRBV5-1 and TRBJ1-3; D gene uncertain. The DNA of the CDR3 is TGCGCCAGCAGGCCAACAGAGTTTTCAGGAAACACCATATATTTT. Residues: CASRPTEFSGNTIYF.